These 28 T cell receptor beta chains originate from one sample sequenced in a study of blood T cell repertoires in COVID-19. The repertoire was sequenced with immunoSEQ multiplex PCR; TCRdb's copy has only in-frame clones and lacks some. The sample includes about 140,000 clones, 80% to 85% seen only once; the top ten take under 10%. Sequencing input: peripheral blood. The origin of the receptors is a man aged 25-45 years with COVID-19, enrolled during active disease.

The chain links TRBV5-5 to TRBJ2-2; perhaps TRBD1 as D (5 bases). Germline V gene data show CDR1 as SGHKS and CDR2 as YYEKEE (reference sequence). The CDR3 sequence is 16 residues long. The V end lost 4 bases, the J end lost 0 bases, and 13 bases lay between the germline ends. CDR3 protein: CASSTIGHSNTGELFF. The DNA of the CDR3 is TGTGCCAGCAGCACTATCGGACACTCGAACACCGGGGAGCTGTTTTTT. Filled out from reference TRBV5-5 and TRBJ2-2, the complete variable domain reads DAGVTQSPTHLIKTRGQQVTLRCSPISGHKSVSWYQQVLGQGPQFIFQYYEKEERGRGNFPDRFSARQFPNYSSELNVNALLLGDSALYLCASSTIGHSNTGELFFGEGSRLTVL.

This clone showed up many times. The chain is built from TRBV25-1 and TRBJ2-1; 9 bases agree with TRBD2. Unmatched junction bases numbered 4, after V lost 2 bases and J lost 2 bases. The germline V gene has CDR1 MGHDK and CDR2 SYGVNS. This CDR3 has 16 residues. CDR3 DNA sequence: TGTGCCAGCAGTGAAAAGAGCGGGAGGCCCTACAATGAGCAGTTCTTC. Encoded protein: CASSEKSGRPYNEQFF.

This chain joins TRBV6-6 and TRBJ2-7, with 9 bases matching TRBD1. The CDR3 is made up of 13 amino acids. Germline CDR1 MNHNY, CDR2 SVGAGI (reference sequence). The V gene end was trimmed by 5 bases and the J gene end by 4 bases; junction bases not matched to a gene: 3. Here the CDR3 reads CASSDRGLYEQYF. CDR3 sequence (DNA): TGTGCCAGCAGTGACAGGGGGTTGTACGAGCAGTACTTC.

J is TRBJ2-5 and V is TRBV12-3 or TRBV12-4, with D possibly matching TRBD2 (6 bases). The CDR3 consists of 13 residues. V lost 6 bases and J 7 bases, leaving 15 bases between the germline ends. The CDR3 DNA sequence: TGTGCCAGCAGCCGAGGGGAGGTGGGGACCCAGTACTTC. This encodes CASSRGEVGTQYF.

This rearrangement joins TRBV19 to TRBJ1-1, with 7 positions matching TRBD1. Per germline, CDR1 LNHDA and CDR2 SQIVND (reference sequence). V lost 7 bases to trimming and J lost 1 base; unmatched junction nucleotides: 3. The CDR3 is 13 amino acids. This chain's CDR3 is CASIGGGNTEAFF. DNA of the CDR3: TGTGCCAGTATAGGGGGCGGGAACACTGAAGCTTTCTTT.

This clone occurred a few times. This sequence joins TRBV5-1 and TRBJ1-3; no clear D. This CDR3 is 16 amino acids long. Trimming took off 0 bases at V and 0 bases at J, with 10 bases between the two ends. CDR1 is SGHRS and CDR2 is YFSETQ in the germline V gene. DNA for the CDR3: TGCGCCAGCAGCTTGGATGGCATATTCTCTGGAAACACCATATATTTT. Its translation: CASSLDGIFSGNTIYF.

This rearrangement joins TRBV7-2 to TRBJ1-2; possible D gene TRBD1, 5 bases. The germline gives CDR1 SGHTA, CDR2 FQGNSA. This CDR3 contains 12 residues. V lost 4 bases and J 2 bases, leaving 5 bases between the germline ends. CDR3 nucleotide sequence: TGTGCCAGCAGCTGGACAAACTATGGCTACACCTTC. It translates to CASSWTNYGYTF.

The genes are TRBV18 and TRBJ1-3; D unresolved. Between the trimmed V and J ends, which lost 3 bases and 1 base, there was a span of 7 bases. The CDR3 length is 14 residues. Per germline, CDR1 KGHSH and CDR2 LQKENI. This CDR3 is CASSPGVSGNTIYF. CDR3 sequence (DNA): TGTGCCAGCTCACCGGGCGTATCTGGAAACACCATATATTTT.

The rearrangement links TRBV13 to TRBJ2-5; 7 bases line up with TRBD1. Germline V gives CDR1 PRHDT, CDR2 FYEKMQ (reference sequence). The CDR3 is 13 residues long. The V and J ends lost 4 bases and 3 bases, in that order; junction bases with no gene match: 2. The CDR3 bases are TGTGCCAGCAGCTCTGACAGGGAAGAGACCCAGTACTTC. This sequence encodes CASSSDREETQYF.

This chain links TRBV27 with TRBJ2-7; D possibly corresponds to TRBD1 (6 bases). V shed 5 bases and J shed 2 bases, with 13 bases lying between them. In germline, CDR1 is MNHEY, CDR2 SMNVEV (reference sequence). This CDR3 is 14 amino acids long. This CDR3 is CASSPDRRTYEQYF. The CDR3 DNA reads as TGTGCCAGCAGTCCCGACAGGAGGACCTACGAGCAGTACTTC.

This chain uses TRBV13 with TRBJ2-5; perhaps TRBD2 as D (5 bases). CDR1 and CDR2 (germline): PRHDT, FYEKMQ (reference sequence). Trimming left V 6 bases short and J 2 bases short, with 10 bases between. This CDR3 has 13 residues. The CDR3 sequence: CASSAGVQETQYF. The CDR3 DNA is TGTGCCAGCAGTGCGGGCGTACAAGAGACCCAGTACTTC.

The CDR3 here is CASSQGLSGQGVAKNIQYF. The CDR3, as DNA: TGTGCCAGCAGCCAGGGCTTGAGCGGCCAGGGGGTTGCCAAAAACATTCAGTACTTC. This chain links TRBV28 with TRBJ2-4; TRBD1 matches 7 bases. Germline CDR1 is MDHEN and CDR2 is SYDVKM. This CDR3 spans 19 amino acids. With 6 bases clipped from V and 1 base from J, the junction kept 18 bases outside the gene matches.

As concerns this clone: Other DNA sequences from this sample encode an identical CDR3 as well. V gene TRBV10-1 combines with J gene TRBJ2-1; TRBD1 agrees at 8 bases. Germline V gene data show CDR1 as WNHNN and CDR2 as SYGVQD (reference sequence). The CDR3 sequence is 13 residues long. J lost 6 bases, V lost 6 bases, and 4 bases had no gene match. The CDR3 loop reads CASSGQGGNEQFF. CDR3 DNA sequence: TGCGCCAGCAGCGGACAGGGTGGCAATGAGCAGTTCTTC.

This clone was counted once. The V call is TRBV19, the J call TRBJ1-6, with a possible D match to TRBD1 (6 bases). Germline V gives CDR1 LNHDA, CDR2 SQIVND (reference sequence). This CDR3 comprises 14 residues. Between the trimmed V and J ends, which lost 7 bases and 6 bases, there was a span of 13 bases. CDR3 DNA sequence: TGTGCCAGTAACCATGGACAGTCTAATTCACCCCTCCACTTT. Its protein is CASNHGQSNSPLHF.

The rearrangement uses TRBV7-3 and TRBJ2-3, with D possibly being TRBD1 (5 bases). The CDR3 loop spans 14 amino acids. Germline V gives CDR1 SGHTA, CDR2 FQGTGA. V was pared by 3 bases and J by 0 bases, with 7 bases between. The CDR3 loop reads CASSFGHSTDTQYF. In DNA form, the CDR3 reads TGTGCCAGCAGCTTCGGACACAGCACAGATACGCAGTATTTT.

This clone was recorded only once. The J gene is TRBJ1-2, the V gene TRBV28; weak D call: TRBD1 (5 bases). V was trimmed by 4 bases and J by 10 bases, leaving 19 bases between them. CDR1 is MDHEN, CDR2 SYDVKM, per germline. The CDR3 runs to 14 residues. The chain's CDR3 is CASSSSRGITVYTF. The DNA of the CDR3 is TGTGCCAGCAGTTCCTCCCGGGGGATAACGGTCTACACCTTC.

The V gene is TRBV5-1, the J gene TRBJ2-1; 12 nucleotides line up with TRBD2. This CDR3 is 14 amino acids long. With 7 bases clipped from V and 8 bases from J, the junction kept 7 bases outside the gene matches. Germline-derived CDR1 and CDR2 are SGHRS and YFSETQ. The CDR3 coding sequence is TGCGCCAGCGGGGGACTAGCGGGCCGTGATGAGCAGTTCTTC. Its translation: CASGGLAGRDEQFF.

The chain employs TRBV7-2 and TRBJ2-1; 13 bases agree with TRBD2. CDR3 length equals 14 residues. V lost 5 bases, J lost 8 bases, and 3 bases stayed unmatched. Germline CDR1 is SGHTA and CDR2 is FQGNSA. CDR3 residues: CASSLLAGGHEQFF. The CDR3 DNA reads TGTGCCAGCAGCCTACTAGCGGGAGGGCATGAGCAGTTCTTC.

The rearrangement uses TRBV11-2 and TRBJ2-7, with D possibly being TRBD1 (6 bases). This CDR3 has 14 residues. The V gene lost 1 base and the J gene lost 0 bases, with 7 bases spanning the gap. CDR1 SGHAT and CDR2 FQNNGV come from the germline V gene. For the CDR3, the DNA is TGTGCCAGCAGCTTAGTGGACAGCTCCTACGAGCAGTACTTC. Its translation: CASSLVDSSYEQYF. Complete variable domain (other parts from reference TRBV11-2 and TRBJ2-7): EAGVAQSPRYKIIEKRQSVAFWCNPISGHATLYWYQQILGQGPKLLIQFQNNGVVDDSQLPKDRFSAERLKGVDSTLKIQPAKLEDSAVYLCASSLVDSSYEQYFGPGTRLTVT.

In its sample, this clone was seen a few times. The rearrangement links TRBV5-6 to TRBJ2-7; weak D call: TRBD2 (5 bases). The V gene lost 3 bases and the J gene lost 1 base, with 11 bases spanning the gap. Germline V lookup: CDR1 SGHDT, CDR2 YYEEEE. The CDR3 has 14 residues. CDR3 bases: TGTGCCAGCAGCTGGGCGAGCGGTTCCTACGAGCAGTACTTC. Its protein product is CASSWASGSYEQYF.

The CDR3 coding sequence is TGTGCCAGTAGTATCTCGGGGAGCGAGACCCAGTACTTC. Translated: CASSISGSETQYF. This chain connects TRBV19 to TRBJ2-5; tentative D call: TRBD2 (5 bases). The germline gives CDR1 LNHDA, CDR2 SQIVND (reference sequence). Trimming took off 3 bases at V and 5 bases at J, with 10 bases between the two ends. The CDR3 is 13 residues long.

The rearrangement links TRBV7-3 to TRBJ2-2; D is unclear. V gave up 5 bases and J gave up 8 bases, with 9 bases separating them. This CDR3 has 12 amino acids. Germline loops: CDR1 SGHTA, CDR2 FQGTGA. Here the CDR3 DNA reads TGTGCCAGCAGCACAGATACTGGGGAGCTGTTTTTT. Its protein is CASSTDTGELFF.

The chain is built from TRBV7-8 and TRBJ1-1; the D gene is possibly TRBD1 (6 bases). This CDR3 is built from 16 residues. Germline CDR1 is SGHVS and CDR2 is FQNEAQ. The V gene lost 5 bases and the J gene lost 1 base, with 17 bases spanning the gap. CDR3 loop: CASSPGAGAPNTEAFF. The CDR3 DNA is TGTGCCAGCAGCCCAGGGGCAGGGGCCCCGAACACTGAAGCTTTCTTT.

V and J are TRBV5-5 and TRBJ1-2; no clear D gene. The CDR3 is 16 residues long. Trimming took off 4 bases at V and 2 bases at J, with 18 bases between the two ends. The V gene's germline CDR1 is SGHKS and CDR2 YYEKEE (reference sequence). Here the CDR3 DNA reads TGTGCCAGCAGCCTAACTCCGGGAAGGCAGAACTATGGCTACACCTTC. Protein product: CASSLTPGRQNYGYTF. Full variable domain (outside the CDR3, taken from reference TRBV5-5 and TRBJ1-2): DAGVTQSPTHLIKTRGQQVTLRCSPISGHKSVSWYQQVLGQGPQFIFQYYEKEERGRGNFPDRFSARQFPNYSSELNVNALLLGDSALYLCASSLTPGRQNYGYTFGSGTRLTVV.

The V call is TRBV7-2, the J call TRBJ2-7; maybe TRBD1 (6 bases). V was trimmed by 7 bases and J by 2 bases, leaving 15 bases between them. Germline V gene sequence: CDR1 SGHTA, CDR2 FQGNSA. The CDR3 consists of 14 residues. CDR3 in DNA: TGTGCCAGCAACATAGGGGGTTATACCTACGAGCAGTACTTC. Its protein is CASNIGGYTYEQYF.

V and J are TRBV7-6 and TRBJ1-1; 12 bases line up with TRBD1. The germline CDR1 and CDR2 sequences are SGHVS and FNYEAQ. This CDR3 region has 15 residues. With V trimmed by 0 bases and J by 7 bases, 3 bases remained unmatched. The CDR3 reads CASSLAGQGAGEAFF. The CDR3 DNA follows: TGTGCCAGCAGCTTAGCGGGACAGGGGGCTGGTGAAGCTTTCTTT.

This rearrangement joins TRBV11-1 to TRBJ2-7, with 9 positions matching TRBD1. Germline-derived CDR1 and CDR2 are SGHAT and FQDESV (reference sequence). The CDR3 loop spans 15 amino acids. Germline trimming cut 5 bases from V and 3 bases from J; bases unmatched to any gene: 8. The CDR3 loop reads CASSPGTGLIYEQYF. The CDR3 DNA reads as TGTGCCAGCAGCCCCGGGACAGGGCTTATCTACGAGCAGTACTTC.

The chain uses TRBV6-2 or TRBV6-3 and TRBJ2-7; 10 nucleotides align to TRBD2. V trimming: 0 bases; J trimming: 7 bases; junction bases outside the gene matches: 15. Germline CDR1 reads MNHEY; CDR2 reads SVGEGT. The CDR3 is 18 amino acids. The CDR3 is CASSYSPLAGDPLLEQYF. The DNA for the CDR3 is TGTGCCAGCAGTTACTCCCCGCTAGCGGGAGACCCGCTTTTGGAGCAGTACTTC.